Listed here are 13 T cell receptor beta chains from one sample, sequenced in a study of CD8 T cells in ankylosing spondylitis. TCRdb re-called the 5' RACE reads with MiXCR, one entry per CDR3 protein. This sample yields some 140,000 distinct CDR3 sequences, of which more than 9.5% are seen a single time; roughly 4.3% belongs to the top ten. Sequencing was done on a sample of blood, either unsorted or a sorted T cell fraction (not recorded which). The source is a female donor with ankylosing spondylitis or in good health (not recorded which).

This clonotype was counted at least ten times. The chain has TRBV29-1 and TRBJ2-1, with D perhaps being TRBD1 or TRBD2 (5 bases each). The ends were cut back, 6 bases at V and 1 base at J, with 10 bases in the middle. The V gene's germline CDR1 is SQVTM and CDR2 ANQGSEA. The CDR3 is made up of 13 amino acids. In nucleotides, the CDR3 is TGCAGCGTGGGGGAAGGGTCCTACAATGAGCAGTTCTTC. Translated, it gives CSVGEGSYNEQFF.

This clonotype was seen at least ten times. The chain combines TRBV5-1 with TRBJ1-3, with TRBD1 as a possible D gene (5 bases). The CDR3 consists of 14 residues. Germline CDR1 reads SGHRS; CDR2 reads YFSETQ. Trimming pared 4 bases from V and 1 base from J, leaving 9 bases between. The CDR3 DNA reads as TGCGCCAGCAGCACGGGACTTTCTGGAAACACCATATATTTT. It is translated as CASSTGLSGNTIYF. The variable domain in full, completed from reference TRBV5-1 and TRBJ1-3, reads KAGVTQTPRYLIKTRGQQVTLSCSPISGHRSVSWYQQTPGQGLQFLFEYFSETQRNKGNFPGRFSGRQFSNSRSEMNVSTLELGDSALYLCASSTGLSGNTIYFGEGSWLTVV.

This clonotype was recorded at least ten times. The rearrangement links TRBV5-1 to TRBJ1-1; D possibly corresponds to TRBD1 (5 bases). V was trimmed by 3 bases and J by 0 bases, leaving 6 bases between them. CDR1 is SGHRS, CDR2 YFSETQ, per germline. The CDR3 sequence is 13 residues long. CDR3 region: CASSYRMNTEAFF. The CDR3, as DNA: TGCGCCAGCAGCTACAGGATGAACACTGAAGCTTTCTTT.

This clonotype occurred many times. The V and J genes are TRBV29-1 and TRBJ2-5; 11 bases fit TRBD2. V lost 4 bases, J lost 4 bases, and 2 bases stayed unmatched. Per germline, CDR1 SQVTM and CDR2 ANQGSEA. The CDR3 has 13 amino acids. DNA of the CDR3: TGCAGCGTTGCCACTAGCGGGGGAGAGACCCAGTACTTC. Protein product: CSVATSGGETQYF.

The table lists this clonotype with many counts. V gene TRBV24-1 combines with J gene TRBJ2-5; 7 positions agree with TRBD2. This CDR3 has 14 amino acids. The J segment lost 4 bases and the V segment lost 3 bases, leaving 4 bases of the junction unmatched. Germline values: CDR1 KGHDR, CDR2 SFDVKD. This CDR3 is CATSDGTTVETQYF. The CDR3, as DNA: TGTGCCACCAGTGATGGGACTACGGTAGAGACCCAGTACTTC.

This clonotype was seen repeatedly, ten times or more. The V gene is TRBV11-2, the J gene TRBJ1-2; 7 nucleotides agree with TRBD1. The CDR3 sequence is 14 residues long. CDR1 is SGHAT and CDR2 is FQNNGV in the germline V gene. The junction had 6 bases not matched to a gene; V was cut back by 0 bases and J by 8 bases. This CDR3 reads CASSLDRTGDGYTF. Here the CDR3 DNA reads TGTGCCAGCAGCTTAGATCGCACAGGGGACGGCTACACCTTC.

In this sample, this clonotype turned up many times. One end of the junction is discordant with germline, which a read error may explain. V gene TRBV7-9 combines with J gene TRBJ1-1, with D possibly TRBD1 on 5 matching bases. The CDR3 is 13 amino acids. Germline-derived CDR1 and CDR2 are SEHNR and FQNEAQ (reference sequence). DNA for the CDR3: TGTGCCAGCAGCTTTCCAGGGAACCCTGAAGCTTTCTTT. Its translation: CASSFPGNPEAFF.

In its sample, this clonotype was seen many times. The gene calls are TRBV5-1 and TRBJ2-2; D is unclear. This CDR3 has 14 amino acids. The germline V gene encodes CDR1 SGHRS and CDR2 YFSETQ. V dropped 0 bases and J dropped 0 bases, with 3 bases sitting between them. CDR3 DNA sequence: TGCGCCAGCAGCTTGGTTGCGAACACCGGGGAGCTGTTTTTT. Its protein product is CASSLVANTGELFF.

There are many counts of this clonotype. V and J are TRBV29-1 and TRBJ1-1, with D possibly matching TRBD1 (6 bases). The CDR3 consists of 12 residues. The V end was cut by 7 bases, the J end by 2 bases, with 11 bases between. Per germline, CDR1 SQVTM and CDR2 ANQGSEA. DNA for the CDR3: TGCAGCGCGGGGGACACCAACACTGAAGCTTTCTTT. Its protein product is CSAGDTNTEAFF.

This clonotype was observed a few times. V usage is TRBV29-1 and J usage is TRBJ2-7, with 7 bases that match TRBD2. Germline CDR1 is SQVTM and CDR2 is ANQGSEA. V trimming: 5 bases; J trimming: 1 base; junction bases outside the gene matches: 11. The CDR3 loop spans 15 amino acids. The CDR3 DNA reads as TGCAGCGTTCGCACCCGGCTAGCGGCTTCCTACGAGCAGTACTTC. Its protein product is CSVRTRLAASYEQYF.

Many counts were recorded for this clonotype. The chain combines TRBV15 with TRBJ1-5; D gene ambiguous. The CDR3 loop spans 13 amino acids. The V end was cut by 8 bases, the J end by 3 bases, with 11 bases between. Germline CDR1 LNHNV, CDR2 YYDKDF (reference sequence). The CDR3 coding sequence is TGTGCCACCGGAGGGCCCCACAATCAGCCCCAGCATTTT. As protein: CATGGPHNQPQHF. The full variable domain, completed using reference TRBV15 and TRBJ1-5, is DAMVIQNPRYQVTQFGKPVTLSCSQTLNHNVMYWYQQKSSQAPKLLFHYYDKDFNNEADTPDNFQSRRPNTSFCFLDIRSPGLGDTAMYLCATGGPHNQPQHFGDGTRLSIL.

This clonotype occurred many times. V usage is TRBV3-1 and J usage is TRBJ2-1; no reliable D call. Germline-derived CDR1 and CDR2 are LGHDT and YNNKEL (reference sequence). V was shortened by 3 bases and J by 5 bases, with 5 bases between the two germline ends. CDR3 length equals 12 residues. CDR3 sequence: CASSHLDNEQFF. The CDR3, as DNA: TGTGCCAGCAGCCATCTAGACAATGAGCAGTTCTTC.

This chain joins TRBV3-1 and TRBJ2-1; 8 nucleotides line up with TRBD2. V was clipped by 8 bases and J by 4 bases; unmatched bases: 7. The V gene's germline CDR1 is LGHDT and CDR2 YNNKEL (reference sequence). This CDR3 is 14 amino acids long. CDR3 nucleotide sequence: TGTGCCAGCGCCTTTGCGGGAGGTTACAATGAGCAGTTCTTC. Protein product: CASAFAGGYNEQFF.